A selection of T cell receptor beta chains follows, all from one sample in a study of OX40 agonist ivuxolimab in advanced cancers. The method was immunoSEQ multiplex PCR; TCRdb's version includes in-frame clones alone and lacks a portion of them. The table has 65,000 to 95,000 clones, approximately 83% seen once. The specimen comprised CD4+ or CD8+ T cells sorted from blood, sampled in a trial of the OX40 agonist ivuxolimab. All receptors come from an adult with an advanced solid tumor such as melanoma, head and neck, liver or kidney cancer. CDR3s include the opening cysteine and the closing phenylalanine or tryptophan. D genes are given only for firm matches. The listing skips clone size in some rows; elsewhere it reads once, few, many or a size class.

>-|TRBV4-3|TRBJ2-3|TRBD2
CASSQRYAYSGGAALPDTQYF
TGCGCCAGCAGCCAACGATACGCCTACAGCGGGGGGGCCGCTCTCCCAGATACGCAGTATTTT
>-|TRBV5-8|TRBJ2-7|-
CASSSFLRDKGGPSSYEQYF
TGTGCCAGCAGCTCTTTTTTGAGGGATAAGGGGGGGCCCAGCTCCTACGAGCAGTACTTC
>-|TRBV12-5|TRBJ1-3|-
CASGYGNSGNTIYF
TGTGCTAGTGGTTACGGAAACTCTGGAAACACCATATATTTT
>-|TRBV9|TRBJ2-3|-
CASSEVGWADTQYF
TGTGCCAGCAGCGAGGTGGGCTGGGCAGATACGCAGTATTTT
>-|TRBV14|TRBJ2-5|-
CASSQVASGVETQYF
TGTGCCAGCAGCCAAGTGGCTTCGGGTGTGGAGACCCAGTACTTC
>-|TRBV7-2|TRBJ2-3|TRBD2
CASSVEGTSGVRRDTQYF
TGTGCCAGCAGCGTAGAAGGGACTAGCGGGGTGAGGCGGGATACGCAGTATTTT
>-|TRBV5-5|TRBJ1-6|-
CASDDTSSYNSPLHF
TGTGCCAGCGACGACACGAGCTCCTATAATTCACCCCTCCACTTT
>-|TRBV23-1|TRBJ2-7|-
CASSPQPRQDSYEQYF
TGCGCCAGCAGTCCACAACCCCGACAGGATTCCTACGAGCAGTACTTC
>-|TRBV5-8|TRBJ2-7|-
CASSLPGDEQYF
TGTGCCAGCAGCCTCCCTGGAGACGAGCAGTACTTC
>-|TRBV2|TRBJ2-7|-
CASQLDGTYEQYF
TGTGCCAGCCAGTTGGACGGGACCTACGAGCAGTACTTC
>-|TRBV4-2|TRBJ2-3|TRBD2
CASSQETSGGLPTQYF
TGTGCCAGCAGCCAAGAGACCAGCGGGGGCCTCCCTACGCAGTATTTT
>-|TRBV5-4|TRBJ1-1|-
CASSLALGNNMNTEAFF
TGTGCCAGCAGCTTGGCCCTAGGGAACAACATGAACACTGAAGCTTTCTTT
>-|TRBV4-3|TRBJ2-7|-
CASSQERGYEQYF
TGCGCCAGCAGCCAAGAAAGGGGGTACGAGCAGTACTTC
>-|TRBV27|TRBJ2-7|TRBD1
CASSLRGPPYEQYF
TGTGCCAGCAGTTTGAGGGGGCCTCCCTACGAGCAGTACTTC
>-|TRBV18|TRBJ1-1|-
CASNGAMNTEAFF
TGTGCCAGCAACGGGGCCATGAACACTGAAGCTTTCTTT
>-|TRBV9|TRBJ2-7|-
CASSLEGQRAYEQYF
TGTGCCAGCAGCTTAGAGGGGCAGCGAGCCTACGAGCAGTACTTC
>-|TRBV2|TRBJ2-7|-
CASSDWAERYEQYF
TGTGCCAGCAGTGACTGGGCGGAACGGTACGAGCAGTACTTC
>-|TRBV30|TRBJ2-7|-
CAWSGGTARGEQYF
TGTGCCTGGAGCGGGGGAACAGCACGAGGGGAGCAGTACTTC
>-|TRBV7-2|TRBJ2-2|TRBD1
CASSLQGQLNTGELFF
TGTGCCAGCAGCTTACAGGGACAGTTGAACACCGGGGAGCTGTTTTTT
>-|TRBV2|TRBJ1-2|TRBD1
CASKETGISHGYTF
TGTGCCAGCAAGGAGACAGGGATATCCCATGGCTACACCTTC
>-|TRBV27|TRBJ2-1|-
CASNPTDGLYNEQFF
TGTGCCAGCAACCCAACGGACGGACTCTACAATGAGCAGTTCTTC
>-|TRBV14|TRBJ2-5|TRBD2
CASSQVAGETQYF
TGTGCCAGCAGCCAGGTAGCGGGGGAGACCCAGTACTTC
>-|TRBV19|TRBJ2-1|-
CASSLTYNEQFF
TGTGCCAGTAGTTTGACCTACAATGAGCAGTTCTTC
>few|TRBV7-3|TRBJ2-1|-
CASSPWGGPGEQFF
TGTGCCAGCAGCCCCTGGGGAGGTCCCGGTGAGCAGTTCTTC
>-|TRBV10-3|TRBJ2-1|TRBD2
CATGTSEVGEQFF
TGTGCCACCGGGACTAGCGAAGTTGGTGAGCAGTTCTTC
>-|TRBV11-3|TRBJ2-1|TRBD1
CASSTHRGALGNEQFF
TGTGCCAGCAGCACCCACAGGGGGGCTTTGGGGAATGAGCAGTTCTTC
>-|TRBV4-2|TRBJ1-5|-
CASSQTSGQTNQPQHF
TGTGCCAGCAGCCAGACATCCGGACAGACCAATCAGCCCCAGCATTTT
>-|TRBV6-1|TRBJ2-7|TRBD2
CASSGGTSVTYEQYF
TGTGCCAGCAGTGGGGGAACTAGCGTCACCTACGAGCAGTACTTC
>-|TRBV19|TRBJ2-6|-
CASRDPPGAGANVLTF
TGTGCCAGTAGGGACCCCCCAGGGGCTGGGGCCAACGTCCTGACTTTC
>-|TRBV6-6|TRBJ1-3|-
CASTAPGSSGNTIYF
TGTGCCAGCACAGCTCCCGGCAGCTCTGGAAACACCATATATTTT
>-|TRBV28|TRBJ1-1|-
CASSWGRETEAFF
TGTGCCAGCAGTTGGGGAAGGGAAACTGAAGCTTTCTTT
>-|TRBV5-6|TRBJ2-3|-
CASSPSGSFTDTQYF
TGTGCCAGCAGCCCGTCCGGGTCTTTCACAGATACGCAGTATTTT
>once|TRBV5-4|TRBJ2-3|-
CASTLGGRGTDTQYF
TGTGCCAGCACCCTGGGGGGGCGGGGCACAGATACGCAGTATTTT
>-|TRBV5-4|TRBJ2-3|-
CASGKRGSTDTQYF
TGTGCCAGCGGGAAACGGGGTTCCACAGATACGCAGTATTTT
>once|TRBV19|TRBJ2-7|TRBD1
CASTSTGDSYEQYF
TGTGCCAGTACCTCGACAGGGGACTCCTACGAGCAGTACTTC
>-|TRBV7-3|TRBJ2-4|TRBD2
CASSLQTSGGPPSIQYF
TGTGCCAGCAGCTTACAGACTAGCGGGGGGCCCCCCTCCATTCAGTACTTC